This T cell receptor beta chain was obtained from a study of T cell repertoires in cytomegalovirus infection. Study background: Based on public TCR beta signatures, there were indications of CMV infection and of a matching HLA type.

V was clipped by 2 bases and J by 7 bases; unmatched bases: 13. CDR1 and CDR2 from the germline V gene are SGHTS and YDEGEE. This CDR3 contains 17 residues. Study findings and constraints: Clonotype analysis showed dominance of the ex vivo response by HLA-C-restricted CMV-specific TCR beta clonotypes.

Points on this clonotype: No antigen is known for it.

In TCRdb, the reads were re-called with MiXCR into one record per CDR3 protein. This table holds approximately 700,000 distinct CDR3 sequences, 35% to 45% found once. The clonotype comes from a human donor in good health (CMV status not recorded). Some clones in this sample may be carry-over from other donors' samples. The chain carries TRBV5-8 and TRBJ1-4; TRBD1 matches 8 bases. The sequenced sample was PBMCs. CDR3 protein: CASSLGDRPVQGEKLFF. The DNA for the CDR3 is TGTGCCAGCAGCTTAGGGGACAGGCCAGTTCAGGGTGAAAAACTGTTTTTT.